These 31 T cell receptor beta chains originate from one sample sequenced in a study of breast tumors, draining lymph nodes, adjacent tissues. TCRdb itself ran the multiplex PCR reads through MiXCR, one entry per CDR3 protein. The table shows approximately 22,000 distinct CDR3 sequences, with 45% to 60% occurring only once. What was sequenced was breast tumor tissue. The source is a female donor with breast cancer. Some clones in this sample may be carry-over from other donors' samples.

Here the CDR3 reads CASSLDLSSYNSPLHF. The CDR3 bases are TGTGCCAGCAGCCTGGACTTGAGCTCCTATAATTCACCCCTCCACTTT. The chain recombines TRBV7-2 with TRBJ1-6; D ambiguous. Between the trimmed V and J ends, which lost 5 bases and 0 bases, there was a span of 11 bases. Germline CDR1 reads SGHTA; CDR2 reads FQGNSA. This CDR3 spans 16 amino acids.

This chain links TRBV25-1 with TRBJ2-1; TRBD2 might be the D (5 bases). Trimming stripped 4 bases from V and 4 bases from J, with 8 bases between. The CDR3 contains 13 residues. Germline V gene data show CDR1 as MGHDK and CDR2 as SYGVNS. The CDR3 DNA reads TGTGCCAGCAGTGCGACTACTTACAATGAGCAGTTCTTC. This sequence encodes CASSATTYNEQFF.

This clonotype was picked up one time. V and J are TRBV10-3 and TRBJ1-4; D unclear. V was cut by 2 bases and J by 2 bases, with 6 bases left in between. The CDR3 covers 14 residues. Per germline, CDR1 ENHRY and CDR2 SYGVKD. CDR3 DNA: TGTGCCATCAGTGAGGGGAGGACTAATGAAAAACTGTTTTTT. This gives the protein CAISEGRTNEKLFF.

In its sample, this clonotype ranks as large. The V call is TRBV2, the J call TRBJ1-3; possible D gene TRBD1, 5 bases. With 9 bases removed from V and 0 bases from J, the gap between germline ends came to 12 bases. This CDR3 region has 14 residues. The germline CDR1 and CDR2 sequences are SNHLY and FYNNEI. The CDR3 is CARTRGDSGNTIYF. CDR3 nucleotide sequence: TGTGCCAGGACTAGGGGCGACTCTGGAAACACCATATATTTT.

The rearrangement joins TRBV15 to TRBJ2-1; the match to TRBD2 covers 7 bases. The CDR3 loop spans 18 amino acids. Trimming cost V 1 base and J 3 bases; bases outside gene matches: 12. Germline CDR1 LNHNV, CDR2 YYDKDF (reference sequence). In DNA form, the CDR3 reads TGTGCCACCAGCAGAGGTGTGGAGGGCGGGAGTGGCTACAATGAGCAGTTCTTC. This codes for CATSRGVEGGSGYNEQFF.

This clonotype was recorded many times. The chain joins TRBV10-2 to TRBJ2-5; D may be TRBD1 or TRBD2 (5 bases each). The CDR3 is made up of 15 amino acids. Germline V gene lookup returns CDR1 WSHSY and CDR2 SAAADI. V gave up 6 bases and J gave up 0 bases, with 14 bases separating them. This CDR3 reads CASRPGRRNQETQYF. Here the CDR3 DNA reads TGCGCCAGCAGGCCGGGACGGAGAAACCAAGAGACCCAGTACTTC.

This clonotype was counted many times. A read error may produce the germline difference seen at one junction end. The chain joins TRBV5-8 to TRBJ2-5, with 7 bases that match TRBD1. Germline values: CDR1 SGHTS, CDR2 YDEGEE. The CDR3 spans 15 residues. CDR3 DNA sequence: TGTGCCAGCAGCATCGGACAGGCGGCTGCGGAGACCCAGCACTTC. Amino acid sequence: CASSIGQAAAETQHF.

This clonotype was seen many times. This sequence joins TRBV4-1 and TRBJ2-1, with D unclear. Germline CDR1 MGHRA, CDR2 YSYEKL. This CDR3 is 16 amino acids long. Trimming removed 1 base at V and 4 bases at J, with 14 bases between. The CDR3 DNA reads as TGCGCCAGCAGCCAAGTCGATTTATTCGTTTACAATGAGCAGTTCTTC. It translates to CASSQVDLFVYNEQFF.

This clonotype was seen at least ten times. The J gene is TRBJ2-5, the V gene TRBV19, with 11 positions matching TRBD2. The CDR3 consists of 17 residues. The germline CDR1 and CDR2 sequences are LNHDA and SQIVND (reference sequence). The V segment lost 9 bases and the J segment 0 bases; nucleotides outside the gene matches: 12. The CDR3 sequence is CASASGLADSYQETQYF. Here the CDR3 DNA reads TGTGCCAGCGCTTCGGGACTAGCGGACTCGTACCAAGAGACCCAGTACTTC.

The chain has TRBV20-1 and TRBJ2-7; 8 nucleotides align to TRBD1. J gave up 3 bases and V 2 bases, and 3 bases lay outside the gene matches. From germline, CDR1 is DFQATT and CDR2 SNEGSKA (reference sequence). The CDR3 has 13 amino acids. CDR3 DNA: TGCAGTGCTAGATGGGACAGGCTCTACGAGCAGTACTTC. Its protein product is CSARWDRLYEQYF.

DNA of the CDR3: TGCAGCGTTGCTACAGTGTACCAAGAGACCCAGTACTTC. It codes for CSVATVYQETQYF. This rearrangement joins TRBV29-1 to TRBJ2-5; no clear D. V lost 4 bases, J lost 0 bases, and 9 bases lay in between. The CDR3 runs to 13 residues. CDR1 and CDR2 from the germline V gene are SQVTM and ANQGSEA. Complete variable domain (other parts from reference TRBV29-1 and TRBJ2-5): SAVISQKPSRDICQRGTSLTIQCQVDSQVTMMFWYRQQPGQSLTLIATANQGSEATYESGFVIDKFPISRPNLTFSTLTVSNMSPEDSSIYLCSVATVYQETQYFGPGTRLLVL.

This clonotype is a singleton in its sample. V gene TRBV7-2 combines with J gene TRBJ2-3, with D perhaps matching TRBD2 (6 bases). Trimming left V 1 base short and J 2 bases short, with 13 bases between. CDR1 and CDR2 (germline): SGHTA, FQGNSA. The CDR3 covers 16 residues. The CDR3 DNA sequence: TGTGCCAGCAGCTTAGGTTCACTAGCCCCCACAGATACGCAGTATTTT. Encoded protein: CASSLGSLAPTDTQYF.

This clonotype is classed as medium-sized. V usage is TRBV7-2 and J usage is TRBJ2-5; TRBD2 matches at 10 bases. The CDR3 covers 16 residues. The trim removed 4 bases at V and 4 bases at J, leaving 9 bases unmatched. Germline loops: CDR1 SGHTA, CDR2 FQGNSA. DNA of the CDR3: TGTGCCAGCAGCTCACGATTAGCGGGAGGTGGAGAGACCCAGTACTTC. Translation gives CASSSRLAGGGETQYF.

This clonotype was recorded many times. V is TRBV2 and J is TRBJ1-2; 7 bases line up with TRBD1. Losses at the gene ends were 4 bases for V and 4 bases for J; bases not matched to a gene: 12. Germline-derived CDR1 and CDR2 are SNHLY and FYNNEI. The CDR3 loop spans 16 amino acids. DNA for the CDR3: TGTGCCAGCAGTGCCTCCCGGGGGGGGACAGTCTATGGCTACACCTTC. It specifies CASSASRGGTVYGYTF.

There are many counts of this clonotype. The junction shows a germline mismatch at one end, possibly a read error. The rearrangement joins TRBV6-2 or TRBV6-3 to TRBJ2-2; the match to TRBD2 covers 12 bases. Germline CDR1 reads MNHEY; CDR2 reads SVGEGT. This CDR3 is 17 amino acids long. The CDR3 is CASSHSGLAGNTGELFF. CDR3 DNA sequence: TGTGCCAGCAGTCACTCGGGACTAGCGGGGAACACCGGGGAGCTGTTTTTT.

This clonotype was counted only a few times. The V and J genes are TRBV20-1 and TRBJ2-7; 11 positions match TRBD2. The CDR3 totals 14 residues. Germline V gene data show CDR1 as DFQATT and CDR2 as SNEGSKA (reference sequence). The trim removed 3 bases at V and 4 bases at J, leaving 5 bases unmatched. As DNA, the CDR3 is TGCAGTGCTAGGAAGGGACTAGCGGCATACGAGCAGTACTTC. Protein: CSARKGLAAYEQYF.

CDR3 DNA sequence: TGTGCCACCAGCAGAGATAGGGCTGCTGGAAACACCATATATTTT. This encodes CATSRDRAAGNTIYF. The chain has TRBV15 and TRBJ1-3; D is ambiguous. Trimming took 0 bases from V and 2 from J, leaving 8 bases between them. Germline V gene sequence: CDR1 LNHNV, CDR2 YYDKDF (reference sequence). The CDR3 is 15 residues long.

There are many counts of this clonotype. This chain joins TRBV29-1 and TRBJ2-5; TRBD2 matches at 7 bases. The V and J ends lost 5 bases and 4 bases, in that order; junction bases with no gene match: 10. This CDR3 is built from 14 residues. Germline V gene sequence: CDR1 SQVTM, CDR2 ANQGSEA. The CDR3 here is CSVSYGGSGETQYF. CDR3 DNA sequence: TGCAGCGTTTCGTACGGGGGGTCAGGAGAGACCCAGTACTTC. The full variable domain, with the rest looked up from reference TRBV29-1 and TRBJ2-5, is SAVISQKPSRDICQRGTSLTIQCQVDSQVTMMFWYRQQPGQSLTLIATANQGSEATYESGFVIDKFPISRPNLTFSTLTVSNMSPEDSSIYLCSVSYGGSGETQYFGPGTRLLVL.

V usage is TRBV20-1 and J usage is TRBJ2-3, with 8 bases identical to TRBD2. The V gene's germline CDR1 is DFQATT and CDR2 SNEGSKA (reference sequence). Trimming cost V 1 base and J 5 bases; bases outside gene matches: 8. CDR3 size: 15 residues. CDR3 sequence (DNA): TGCAGTGCTAGAGCAGAGGGCGGGGGGTTAGATACGCAGTATTTT. Its protein is CSARAEGGGLDTQYF.

The chain has TRBV7-2 and TRBJ2-3, with 7 nucleotides matching TRBD2. CDR3 length: 14 amino acids. Per the germline V gene, CDR1 is SGHTA and CDR2 is FQGNSA. V lost 5 bases, J lost 3 bases, and 5 bases stayed unmatched. CDR3 region: CASSSGAGTDTQYF. CDR3 nucleotide sequence: TGTGCCAGCAGCAGCGGGGCCGGTACAGATACGCAGTATTTT. Together with reference TRBV7-2 and TRBJ2-3, the CDR3 gives the full variable domain: GAGVSQSPSNKVTEKGKDVELRCDPISGHTALYWYRQSLGQGLEFLIYFQGNSAPDKSGLPSDRFSAERTGGSVSTLTIQRTQQEDSAVYLCASSSGAGTDTQYFGPGTRLTVL.

Many counts were recorded for this clonotype. The chain links TRBV15 to TRBJ2-2; no reliable D call. The V gene's germline CDR1 is LNHNV and CDR2 YYDKDF (reference sequence). Between the trimmed V and J ends, which lost 8 bases and 11 bases, there was a span of 18 bases. The CDR3 contains 13 residues. The CDR3 here is CATQEGSNGELFF. CDR3 nucleotides: TGTGCCACCCAGGAAGGTTCCAACGGAGAGCTGTTTTTT.

This clonotype was seen repeatedly, ten times or more. One end of the junction is discordant with germline, which a read error may explain. The chain recombines TRBV12-3 or TRBV12-4 with TRBJ2-1; either TRBD1 or TRBD2 may supply D (6 bases each). This CDR3 contains 15 residues. CDR3 DNA sequence: TGTGCCAGCAGTTCCCTTCTCCAAGGGGGGAGTGAGCAATTCTTC. Protein sequence: CASSSLLQGGSEQFF.

The chain has TRBV7-9 and TRBJ2-5, with D possibly matching TRBD1 (5 bases). The V end was cut by 4 bases, the J end by 2 bases, with 8 bases between. From germline, CDR1 is SEHNR and CDR2 FQNEAQ (reference sequence). The CDR3 spans 13 residues. The CDR3 loop is CASSSWTQETQYF. DNA of the CDR3: TGTGCCAGCAGCTCTTGGACACAAGAGACCCAGTACTTC.

This clonotype has ten or more counts. The genes are TRBV7-9 and TRBJ2-7, with 12 bases matching TRBD2. This CDR3 is 14 amino acids long. Losses at the gene ends were 5 bases for V and 3 bases for J; bases not matched to a gene: 2. Germline assignment: CDR1 SEHNR and CDR2 FQNEAQ (reference sequence). CDR3 nucleotide sequence: TGTGCCAGCAGCGAGGGACTAGCGGGCTACGAGCAGTACTTC. This gives the protein CASSEGLAGYEQYF.

This clonotype was counted many times. V gene TRBV7-2 combines with J gene TRBJ2-3, with TRBD2 matching 10 bases. Losses at the gene ends were 1 base for V and 3 bases for J; bases not matched to a gene: 4. The CDR3 spans 16 residues. Germline V gives CDR1 SGHTA, CDR2 FQGNSA. CDR3 sequence reads: CASSLGISGGTDTQYF. For the CDR3, the DNA is TGTGCCAGCAGCTTAGGGATTAGCGGGGGGACAGATACGCAGTATTTT.

This clonotype is judged medium-sized. J is TRBJ2-7 and V is TRBV6-5; no clear D gene. Trimming left V 7 bases short and J 5 bases short, with 15 bases between. In germline, CDR1 is MNHEY, CDR2 SVGAGI. This CDR3 is 13 amino acids long. CDR3 residues: CASTQTEINEQYF. CDR3 DNA sequence: TGTGCCAGCACCCAGACGGAAATAAACGAGCAGTACTTC.

V is TRBV5-6 and J is TRBJ2-3, with TRBD2 matching 8 bases. The germline V gene encodes CDR1 SGHDT and CDR2 YYEEEE. V gave up 5 bases and J gave up 7 bases; unmatched junction bases: 3. The CDR3 sequence is 12 residues long. The CDR3 coding sequence is TGTGCCAGCAGAGCGGGAGCAAATACGCAGTATTTT. Protein: CASRAGANTQYF. The complete variable domain, with remaining parts taken from reference TRBV5-6 and TRBJ2-3, reads DAGVTQSPTHLIKTRGQQVTLRCSPKSGHDTVSWYQQALGQGPQFIFQYYEEEERQRGNFPDRFSGHQFPNYSSELNVNALLLGDSALYLCASRAGANTQYFGPGTRLTVL.

The V gene is TRBV7-3, the J gene TRBJ2-1; 10 bases map to TRBD2. Germline CDR1 reads SGHTA; CDR2 reads FQGTGA. V shed 8 bases and J 8 bases; nucleotides not matched to a gene: 9. The CDR3 runs 14 residues. The CDR3 bases are TGTGCCAGCTGTGAGAGCGGGGGGGCCCATGAGCAGTTCTTC. Translating it yields CASCESGGAHEQFF.

To note about this clonotype: At one boundary the junction diverges from the germline segment, which might be a read error. J is TRBJ2-1 and V is TRBV9, with D hard to call. Germline CDR1 and CDR2: SGDLS and YYNGEE. CDR3 size: 14 residues. The CDR3 DNA is TGTGCCAGCAGCGACCCTGATATCTCCTTAGAACAGTCCTTC. Its translation is CASSDPDISLEQSF.

V usage is TRBV9 and J usage is TRBJ1-2; possible D gene TRBD1, 5 bases. V lost 0 bases and J 2 bases, leaving 14 bases between the germline ends. The CDR3 extends over 16 amino acids. The germline CDR1 and CDR2 sequences are SGDLS and YYNGEE. The CDR3 loop is CASSVDPSPGNYGYTF. CDR3 nucleotide sequence: TGTGCCAGCAGCGTAGATCCCTCCCCAGGGAACTATGGCTACACCTTC.

The chain is built from TRBV24-1 and TRBJ2-7, with D perhaps matching TRBD1 (6 bases). CDR3 size: 13 residues. Germline V gene data show CDR1 as KGHDR and CDR2 as SFDVKD. Deletions cut 4 bases from V and 6 bases from J, with 12 bases between. The CDR3 sequence: CATSETGQREQYF. In DNA form, the CDR3 reads TGTGCCACCAGTGAAACAGGACAGCGCGAGCAGTACTTC.